The 31 T cell receptor beta chains listed next were all sequenced from one sample in a study of prognosis after radiotherapy for stage I lung cancer. TCR beta CDR3 was amplified from genomic DNA by two-round multiplex PCR. During first-round PCR, primers specific to each TRBV and TRBJ gene were used. One entry per CDR3 protein results from TCRdb running MiXCR on the multiplex PCR reads. Among some 15,000 distinct CDR3 sequences listed, 56% were seen once. The sequenced sample was PBMCs, obtained before or after stereotactic body radiation therapy (not recorded which). All receptors derive from a donor aged 50 or older with non-small cell lung cancer.

By share of the sample, this clonotype is medium-sized. The rearrangement joins TRBV20-1 to TRBJ2-3, with TRBD2 matching 7 bases. Germline V gives CDR1 DFQATT, CDR2 SNEGSKA (reference sequence). V shed 3 bases and J 0 bases; nucleotides not matched to a gene: 3. CDR3 length: 14 amino acids. The CDR3 sequence: CSASPSGSTDTQYF. CDR3 nucleotides: TGCAGTGCTAGTCCTAGCGGAAGCACAGATACGCAGTATTTT.

This clonotype came up many times. V usage is TRBV7-9 and J usage is TRBJ2-1; D unresolved. CDR1 SEHNR and CDR2 FQNEAQ come from the germline V gene (reference sequence). This CDR3 is 15 amino acids long. V was pared by 3 bases and J by 4 bases, with 13 bases between. The CDR3 DNA reads TGTGCCAGCAGCTTTTGGGTGGGTAGGTACAATGAGCAGTTCTTC. Its translation is CASSFWVGRYNEQFF.

The chain carries TRBV12-3 or TRBV12-4 and TRBJ2-3, with TRBD2 matching over 10 bases. This CDR3 contains 17 residues. Trimming removed 2 bases from V and 4 bases from J; junction bases left unmatched: 9. The CDR3 here is CASSLKVAGGLADTQYF. CDR3 coding DNA: TGTGCCAGCAGTTTAAAGGTAGCGGGGGGTCTGGCAGATACGCAGTATTTT.

The chain uses TRBV20-1 and TRBJ2-7; possibly TRBD1 or TRBD2 for D (5 bases each). CDR3 size: 17 residues. Germline loops: CDR1 DFQATT, CDR2 SNEGSKA (reference sequence). V was trimmed by 2 bases and J by 6 bases, leaving 26 bases between them. The CDR3 here is CSARQKRYSGKGVEQYF. CDR3 sequence (DNA): TGCAGTGCTAGACAGAAGAGATACTCCGGGAAAGGGGTCGAGCAGTACTTC.

This clonotype was seen once. One end of the junction fails to match germline, which may point to a read error. CDR3 sequence (DNA): TGTGCCAGCATCCAATGGTCAGGCGGGAGGGCCCTCGGTGAGCAGTTCTTC. Translated, it gives CASIQWSGGRALGEQFF. V usage is TRBV4-2 and J usage is TRBJ2-1, with TRBD2 matching over 9 bases. There are 17 residues in the CDR3. Germline assignment: CDR1 LGHNA and CDR2 YNFKEQ.

On this clonotype: A junction end diverges from the germline sequence, so it may reflect a read error. The chain uses TRBV7-7 and TRBJ2-3, with 7 bases that match TRBD2. This CDR3 is 15 amino acids long. Germline V CDR1 and CDR2: SSHAT, FNYEAQ (reference sequence). CDR3 sequence: CASSSGLSGGGTQYF. In DNA, the CDR3 is TGTGCTAGCAGCTCAGGACTATCGGGAGGCGGTACTCAGTATTTT.

This clonotype was recorded many times. The chain combines TRBV6-5 with TRBJ2-7; D is ambiguous. The V gene's germline CDR1 is MNHEY and CDR2 SVGAGI. Trimming shortened V by 2 bases and J by 7 bases, and 15 bases separated the two germline ends. The CDR3 spans 14 residues. CDR3 protein: CASSYTSTLSEQYF. CDR3 DNA: TGTGCCAGCAGTTACACTTCGACGTTGAGTGAGCAGTACTTC.

Comment on this clonotype: Relative to the germline gene, one junction end is altered; a read error may explain this. The CDR3: CTSSPYGSGNTIYF. DNA for the CDR3: TGTACCAGCTCACCTTACGGCTCTGGAAACACCATATATTTT. The chain carries TRBV18 and TRBJ1-3; no clear D gene. This CDR3 region has 14 residues. Germline loops: CDR1 KGHSH, CDR2 LQKENI. Together with reference TRBV18 and TRBJ1-3, the CDR3 gives the full variable domain: NAGVMQNPRHLVRRRGQEARLRCSPMKGHSHVYWYRQLPEEGLKFMVYLQKENIIDESGMPKERFSAEFPKEGPSILRIQQVVRGDSAAYFCTSSPYGSGNTIYFGEGSWLTVV.

The chain couples TRBV28 to TRBJ2-7; TRBD2 agrees at 7 bases. The germline gives CDR1 MDHEN, CDR2 SYDVKM. This CDR3 is built from 12 residues. The J segment lost 9 bases and the V segment lost 4 bases, leaving 6 bases of the junction unmatched. The CDR3 DNA reads as TGTGCCAGCAGTTGGGGGGGGGACGGGCAGTACTTC. Translated: CASSWGGDGQYF.

This clonotype is termed medium-sized. The chain couples TRBV20-1 to TRBJ1-2; D may be TRBD1 (5 bases). CDR1 DFQATT and CDR2 SNEGSKA come from the germline V gene (reference sequence). Trimming took off 5 bases at V and 8 bases at J, with 18 bases between the two ends. The CDR3 length is 13 residues. CDR3 in amino acids: CSAPTGQGRGYTF. The CDR3, as DNA: TGCAGTGCTCCCACCGGCCAGGGCAGAGGCTACACCTTC.

This chain links TRBV6-5 with TRBJ1-2; possible D gene TRBD1, 5 bases. Trimming took 4 bases from V and 5 from J, leaving 14 bases between them. The CDR3 extends over 14 amino acids. Germline assignment: CDR1 MNHEY and CDR2 SVGAGI. CDR3 sequence reads: CASSSPLTGYGYTF. CDR3 sequence (DNA): TGTGCCAGCAGTTCCCCCCTTACAGGATATGGCTACACCTTC.

This clonotype was detected only a few times. V gene TRBV12-3 or TRBV12-4 combines with J gene TRBJ2-1, with 11 bases fitting TRBD2. The V and J ends lost 6 bases and 3 bases, in that order; junction bases with no gene match: 7. CDR3 length: 16 amino acids. DNA for the CDR3: TGTGCCAGCAGACCGTCAGGACTAGCGGGCTACAATGAGCAGTTCTTC. This sequence encodes CASRPSGLAGYNEQFF.

V is TRBV4-1 and J is TRBJ1-6; 7 nucleotides line up with TRBD1. Germline values: CDR1 MGHRA, CDR2 YSYEKL. The CDR3 loop spans 16 amino acids. Germline trimming cut 1 base from V and 10 bases from J; bases unmatched to any gene: 10. DNA for the CDR3: TGCGCCAGCAGCCAAGGGGAAGACAGGGTACACTCACCCCTCCACTTT. Its protein product is CASSQGEDRVHSPLHF.

Sample share makes this clonotype medium-sized. The chain joins TRBV19 to TRBJ1-3, with a possible D match to TRBD1 (6 bases). There are 16 residues in the CDR3. Trimming stripped 3 bases from V and 4 bases from J, with 16 bases between. CDR1 LNHDA and CDR2 SQIVND come from the germline V gene (reference sequence). CDR3 residues: CASSIGGTGFGNTIYF. The CDR3 nucleotides are TGTGCCAGTAGTATTGGTGGTACAGGGTTCGGAAACACCATATATTTT.

This chain connects TRBV7-2 to TRBJ2-2; 9 nucleotides align to TRBD1. Germline trimming cut 5 bases from V and 5 bases from J; bases unmatched to any gene: 9. The CDR3 is made up of 16 amino acids. Germline CDR1 reads SGHTA; CDR2 reads FQGNSA. CDR3 sequence: CASSPYRGRLTGELFF. Here the CDR3 DNA reads TGTGCCAGCAGCCCGTACAGGGGGCGATTGACCGGGGAGCTGTTTTTT.

This clonotype is judged medium-sized. The chain carries TRBV5-1 and TRBJ1-2; D is unclear. Germline CDR1 reads SGHRS; CDR2 reads YFSETQ. Between the trimmed V and J ends, which lost 1 base and 0 bases, there was a span of 7 bases. The length of the CDR3 is 14 residues. The CDR3 region is CASSLTHSNYGYTF. The CDR3, as DNA: TGCGCCAGCAGCTTGACACATTCTAACTATGGCTACACCTTC.

This clonotype was detected many times. V gene TRBV4-2 combines with J gene TRBJ2-3; D is perhaps TRBD1 or TRBD2 (5 bases each). This CDR3 region has 16 residues. The germline V and J ends were trimmed by 1 base and 8 bases, with 19 bases remaining between them. CDR1 and CDR2 (germline): LGHNA, YNFKEQ. The CDR3 reads CASSQVRGAVLSTQYF. CDR3 in DNA: TGTGCCAGCAGCCAAGTAAGGGGAGCGGTGCTGAGTACGCAGTATTTT.

Notes on this clonotype: This likely reflects a read error, since a far larger clone is one base away. This rearrangement joins TRBV10-3 to TRBJ2-7, with TRBD2 identical over 8 bases. The germline gives CDR1 ENHRY, CDR2 SYGVKD. J was trimmed by 7 bases and V by 2 bases; bases with no gene match: 4. The CDR3 has 13 residues. The CDR3 region has the DNA TGTGCCATCAGTGAGGCGGGGGGCAATGAGCAGTACTTC. Its translation is CAISEAGGNEQYF.

This chain uses TRBV6-2 or TRBV6-3 with TRBJ2-2, with 10 bases aligning to TRBD2. CDR3 size: 15 residues. The germline CDR1 and CDR2 sequences are MNHEY and SVGEGT. Germline trimming cut 6 bases from V and 4 bases from J; bases unmatched to any gene: 5. For the CDR3, the DNA is TGTGCCAGCAGATGGAGCGGGGGGGGCACCGGGGAGCTGTTTTTT. As protein: CASRWSGGGTGELFF.

This clonotype was observed a handful of times. A read error is the likely source, as a far larger clone sits one nucleotide away. This chain uses TRBV27 with TRBJ1-5; D perhaps matches TRBD1 (5 bases). Looked up from germline, CDR1 is MNHEY and CDR2 is SMNVEV (reference sequence). Trimming took 10 bases from V and 4 from J, leaving 11 bases between them. The CDR3 loop spans 12 amino acids. CDR3 amino acids: CAIREGNQPQHF. CDR3 DNA: TGTGCCATCAGGGAGGGGAATCAGCCCCAGCATTTT.

This clonotype was recorded at least ten times. The rearrangement uses TRBV10-3 and TRBJ1-2, with a tentative D call TRBD1 (6 bases). V was shortened by 2 bases and J by 4 bases, with 11 bases between the two germline ends. CDR1 and CDR2 from the germline V gene are ENHRY and SYGVKD. The CDR3 extends over 14 amino acids. The CDR3 region is CAISEQTGLYGYTF. CDR3 nucleotides: TGTGCCATCAGTGAGCAAACAGGGCTCTATGGCTACACCTTC.

As regards this clonotype: Sequence at one end of the junction differs from germline and may be a read error. J is TRBJ2-7 and V is TRBV11-1; TRBD2 matches at 7 bases. The CDR3 covers 14 residues. The germline V gene encodes CDR1 SGHAT and CDR2 FQDESV (reference sequence). The CDR3 coding sequence is TGTGCCAGCAGCCTGCCGGGACTGGGGAGGGAGCAGTCCTTC. Its translation: CASSLPGLGREQSF.

Many counts were recorded for this clonotype. The chain combines TRBV10-3 with TRBJ2-7; D may be TRBD2 (6 bases). The V gene's germline CDR1 is ENHRY and CDR2 SYGVKD. V lost 7 bases, J lost 0 bases, and 10 bases lay in between. CDR3 length: 13 residues. CDR3 in amino acids: CAIKASDSYEQYF. As DNA, the CDR3 is TGTGCCATCAAGGCTAGCGACTCCTACGAGCAGTACTTC.

This clonotype was observed a single time. The chain has TRBV19 and TRBJ1-2; the match to TRBD1 covers 8 bases. J lost 8 bases, V lost 3 bases, and 8 bases had no gene match. CDR1 and CDR2 (germline): LNHDA, SQIVND (reference sequence). The CDR3 has 14 residues. The CDR3 spells CASSIAGQGWGYTF. CDR3 DNA: TGTGCCAGTAGTATTGCCGGACAGGGATGGGGCTACACCTTC.

This clonotype was observed many times. The chain carries TRBV20-1 and TRBJ1-4, with 8 nucleotides matching TRBD1. J was trimmed by 3 bases and V by 6 bases; bases with no gene match: 9. Per the germline V gene, CDR1 is DFQATT and CDR2 is SNEGSKA (reference sequence). This CDR3 comprises 15 residues. CDR3 sequence (DNA): TGCAGTGCCCCGGACAGGGCGGGAGCTAATGAAAAACTGTTTTTT. Protein: CSAPDRAGANEKLFF.

This clonotype was observed many times. Possible read error: a much larger clone is one base away. The chain carries TRBV27 and TRBJ2-1, with a possible D match to TRBD1 (6 bases). V shed 11 bases and J shed 8 bases, with 22 bases lying between them. Germline V gives CDR1 MNHEY, CDR2 SMNVEV (reference sequence). This CDR3 has 14 amino acids. The DNA for the CDR3 is TGTGCCTGCAAAACCACAGGGTGGTTCGATGAGCAGTTCTTC. It translates to CACKTTGWFDEQFF.

This sequence joins TRBV6-2 or TRBV6-3 and TRBJ2-1, with D perhaps TRBD2 (5 bases). There are 15 residues in the CDR3. Looked up from germline, CDR1 is MNHEY and CDR2 is SVGEGT. CDR3 DNA sequence: TGTGCTAGAAGTTACGGCCCTAGCACCCGGGATGAGCAGTTCTTC. It codes for CARSYGPSTRDEQFF.

This clonotype is classed as medium-sized (0.01 to 0.1%). The gene calls are TRBV20-1 and TRBJ2-1; possibly TRBD2 for D (6 bases). The CDR3 spans 15 residues. V was shortened by 3 bases and J by 6 bases, with 18 bases between the two germline ends. The V gene's germline CDR1 is DFQATT and CDR2 SNEGSKA (reference sequence). This chain's CDR3 is CSARVGRLSGNEQFF. The DNA for the CDR3 is TGCAGTGCTAGGGTCGGGAGACTCTCTGGCAATGAGCAGTTCTTC.

This clonotype was seen at least ten times. The rearrangement uses TRBV25-1 and TRBJ2-2; unclear D gene. Per germline, CDR1 MGHDK and CDR2 SYGVNS. The V gene lost 7 bases and the J gene lost 7 bases, with 7 bases spanning the gap. The CDR3 is made up of 11 amino acids. CDR3 sequence reads: CASMFSGELFF. The CDR3 DNA reads TGTGCCAGCATGTTTAGCGGGGAGCTGTTTTTT.

The chain recombines TRBV27 with TRBJ1-1, with D tentatively TRBD1 (5 bases). CDR1 is MNHEY and CDR2 is SMNVEV in the germline V gene (reference sequence). This CDR3 spans 14 amino acids. Trimming shortened V by 3 bases and J by 4 bases, and 12 bases separated the two germline ends. The CDR3 spells CASSFFAGSTEAFF. The CDR3 nucleotides read TGTGCCAGCAGTTTTTTCGCAGGGAGCACTGAAGCTTTCTTT.

Many counts were recorded for this clonotype. This rearrangement joins TRBV15 to TRBJ2-1; D gene ambiguous. CDR3 size: 15 residues. Trimming cost V 1 base and J 9 bases, with 16 bases left between them. Looked up from germline, CDR1 is LNHNV and CDR2 is YYDKDF (reference sequence). Here the CDR3 reads CATSRVPAHKGEQFF. For the CDR3, the DNA is TGTGCCACCAGCAGAGTCCCGGCCCACAAGGGTGAGCAGTTCTTC.